This is a list of T cell receptor beta chains from one sample in a study of T cells in Graves' hyperthyroidism and ophthalmopathy. Using its own MiXCR run on the multiplex PCR reads, TCRdb lists one record per CDR3 protein. The data contain approximately 400,000 distinct CDR3 sequences, approximately 13% of them seen just once; the ten biggest clones take up approximately 10%. Material for sequencing was blood. These receptors were collected from a woman aged 60-75 years with Graves' hyperthyroidism. The CDR3 runs from the conserved cysteine through the conserved F or W. The D gene is left open where the match is weak. Some rows have no size entry. The others give once, few or many, or a class for an expanded clone.

d_call: TRBD2
v_call: TRBV28
j_call: TRBJ2-5
clone_size: many
cdr3_nt: TGTGCCAGCAGAAAACGACTAGCGGGACGGGAGACCCAGTACTTC
cdr3_aa: CASRKRLAGRETQYF

d_call: .
v_call: TRBV3-1
j_call: TRBJ2-3
clone_size: many
cdr3_nt: TGTGCCAGCAGTCAGGGGTTCAGCACAGATACGCAGTATTTT
cdr3_aa: CASSQGFSTDTQYF

d_call: TRBD2
v_call: TRBV7-2
j_call: TRBJ2-7
clone_size: many
cdr3_nt: TGTGCCAGCAGCTCACTAGCGCGCTCCTACGAGCAGTACTTC
cdr3_aa: CASSSLARSYEQYF

d_call: .
v_call: TRBV27
j_call: TRBJ1-1
clone_size: many
cdr3_nt: TGTGCCAGCAGGGCATCTCCCTCTTGGGGGTTGAGCACTGAAGCTTTCTTT
cdr3_aa: CASRASPSWGLSTEAFF

d_call: .
v_call: TRBV5-4
j_call: TRBJ2-3
clone_size: .
cdr3_nt: TGTGCCAGCAGCTACCGTCGGCGGGCAGCCGGGGATACGCAGTATTTT
cdr3_aa: CASSYRRRAAGDTQYF

d_call: TRBD1
v_call: TRBV2
j_call: TRBJ1-5
clone_size: many
cdr3_nt: TGTGCCAGCAGTGGGGACAGGGGAAGCAATCAGCCCCAGCATTTT
cdr3_aa: CASSGDRGSNQPQHF

d_call: .
v_call: TRBV19
j_call: TRBJ2-7
clone_size: .
cdr3_nt: TGTGCCAGTAGTCCGGGGGTTCCCTACGAGCAGTACTTC
cdr3_aa: CASSPGVPYEQYF

d_call: TRBD1
v_call: TRBV7-9
j_call: TRBJ2-1
clone_size: many
cdr3_nt: TGTGCCAGCAGCTGGGGACAGGGAAGCTCCTACAATGAGCAGTTCTTC
cdr3_aa: CASSWGQGSSYNEQFF

d_call: TRBD2
v_call: TRBV11-3
j_call: TRBJ2-1
clone_size: many
cdr3_nt: TGTGCCAGCTGGAGGAGTAGCGGGAGCCCTTACAATGAGCAGTTCTTC
cdr3_aa: CASWRSSGSPYNEQFF

d_call: TRBD1
v_call: TRBV5-1
j_call: TRBJ2-1
clone_size: .
cdr3_nt: TGCGCCAGCAGCTTGGGGACAGGGGGATGGAATGAGCAGTTCTTC
cdr3_aa: CASSLGTGGWNEQFF

d_call: TRBD1
v_call: TRBV30
j_call: TRBJ2-1
clone_size: many
cdr3_nt: TGTGCCTGGACAGGACAGGGAGGCAATGAGCAGTTCTTC
cdr3_aa: CAWTGQGGNEQFF

d_call: TRBD1
v_call: TRBV10-1
j_call: TRBJ1-1
clone_size: many
cdr3_nt: TGCGCCAGCAGCTCCGGGACAGGGGTTACTGAAGCTTTCTTT
cdr3_aa: CASSSGTGVTEAFF

d_call: .
v_call: TRBV7-2
j_call: TRBJ2-1
clone_size: few
cdr3_nt: TGTGCCAGCAGCGTTGACAGTGCCTCCTACAATGAGCAGTTCTTC
cdr3_aa: CASSVDSASYNEQFF

d_call: .
v_call: TRBV11-2
j_call: TRBJ2-1
clone_size: many
cdr3_nt: TGTGCCAGCAGCAGTCCAAGCGGAAACTACAGGAATGAGCAGTTCTTC
cdr3_aa: CASSSPSGNYRNEQFF

d_call: TRBD1
v_call: TRBV6-1
j_call: TRBJ1-2
clone_size: many
cdr3_nt: TGTGCCAGCAGCCCAGTATATCCCAAGATGACAGGGGGGGACTATGGCTACACCTTC
cdr3_aa: CASSPVYPKMTGGDYGYTF

d_call: .
v_call: TRBV2
j_call: TRBJ2-7
clone_size: many
cdr3_nt: TGTGCAAGCAGGACTTCTCTGCTCCGCGAGCAGTACTTC
cdr3_aa: CASRTSLLREQYF

d_call: .
v_call: TRBV19
j_call: TRBJ2-3
clone_size: many
cdr3_nt: TGTGCCAGTAGTATACAGGCGTCCACAGATACGCAGTATTTT
cdr3_aa: CASSIQASTDTQYF

d_call: .
v_call: TRBV11-2
j_call: TRBJ1-3
clone_size: .
cdr3_nt: TGTGCCAGCCGCGGCCCTGGAAACACCATATATTTT
cdr3_aa: CASRGPGNTIYF

d_call: .
v_call: TRBV20-1
j_call: TRBJ2-5
clone_size: .
cdr3_nt: TGCAGTGCTGTTCCCGGGGTGTCCCAAGAGACCCAGTACTTC
cdr3_aa: CSAVPGVSQETQYF

d_call: .
v_call: TRBV24-1
j_call: TRBJ2-3
clone_size: few
cdr3_nt: TGTGCCACCAGTGAACCCCCTACAGATACGCAGTATTTT
cdr3_aa: CATSEPPTDTQYF

d_call: TRBD2
v_call: TRBV19
j_call: TRBJ2-1
clone_size: few
cdr3_nt: TGTGCCAGTAGTATAGGCCCCGGACTAGCGGGAGATGAGCAGTTCTTC
cdr3_aa: CASSIGPGLAGDEQFF

d_call: .
v_call: TRBV6-5
j_call: TRBJ1-5
clone_size: few
cdr3_nt: TGTGCCAGCAGTTACTCCCTTCGAGCGAGGGGGAATCAGCCCCAGCATTTT
cdr3_aa: CASSYSLRARGNQPQHF

d_call: .
v_call: TRBV20-1
j_call: TRBJ2-7
clone_size: many
cdr3_nt: TGCAGTGCTAGAGATGAGGCGGGACGGAGTTCCTACGAGCAGTACTTC
cdr3_aa: CSARDEAGRSSYEQYF

d_call: .
v_call: TRBV30
j_call: TRBJ1-1
clone_size: many
cdr3_nt: TGTGCCTGGAGTGTACTTGAGGGCTGGACTGAAGCTTTCTTT
cdr3_aa: CAWSVLEGWTEAFF

d_call: .
v_call: TRBV24-1
j_call: TRBJ2-7
clone_size: many
cdr3_nt: TGTGCCACCAGTGGAACACCGTCCTACGAGCAGTACTTC
cdr3_aa: CATSGTPSYEQYF

d_call: .
v_call: TRBV10-3
j_call: TRBJ2-7
clone_size: .
cdr3_nt: TGTGCCATCAGTGAGACAGATGAGCAGTACTTC
cdr3_aa: CAISETDEQYF

d_call: .
v_call: TRBV15
j_call: TRBJ2-7
clone_size: few
cdr3_nt: TGTGCCACCAGCCAACATAGGACTTCGGGGATCCACGAGCAGTACTTC
cdr3_aa: CATSQHRTSGIHEQYF

d_call: TRBD2
v_call: TRBV7-9
j_call: TRBJ2-5
clone_size: many
cdr3_nt: TGTGCCAGCAGGTGGACTAGCGGGAGGGCCTATGGTACTGAGACCCAGTACTTC
cdr3_aa: CASRWTSGRAYGTETQYF

d_call: .
v_call: TRBV10-3
j_call: TRBJ1-6
clone_size: few
cdr3_nt: TGTGCCATCAGTGAGGCCCGGGGGGGGAATTCACCCCTCCACTTT
cdr3_aa: CAISEARGGNSPLHF

d_call: TRBD2
v_call: TRBV6-1
j_call: TRBJ2-3
clone_size: many
cdr3_nt: TGTGCCAGCAGTGGAGGTTCGATTAGCGGGACGAGCACAGATACGCAGTATTTT
cdr3_aa: CASSGGSISGTSTDTQYF

d_call: TRBD2
v_call: TRBV9
j_call: TRBJ2-3
clone_size: few
cdr3_nt: TGTGCCAGCAGTTATGGGACTAGCGGGAAAGGTACGCAGTATTTT
cdr3_aa: CASSYGTSGKGTQYF

d_call: .
v_call: TRBV4-2
j_call: TRBJ1-5
clone_size: few
cdr3_nt: TGTGCCAGCAGCCAAGATCTTATGTCGGGTCAGCCCCAGCATTTT
cdr3_aa: CASSQDLMSGQPQHF

d_call: .
v_call: TRBV2
j_call: TRBJ2-4
clone_size: many
cdr3_nt: TGTGCCAGCAGTGATTGGGGGGCGGAGGGCGACATTCAGTACTTC
cdr3_aa: CASSDWGAEGDIQYF

d_call: TRBD2
v_call: TRBV28
j_call: TRBJ2-3
clone_size: many
cdr3_nt: TGTGCCAGCAGTTTAACGGGCGGGAGAAGAGATACGCAGTATTTT
cdr3_aa: CASSLTGGRRDTQYF

d_call: .
v_call: TRBV16
j_call: TRBJ2-2
clone_size: .
cdr3_nt: TGTGCCAGCAGCCAAGTTTTAGCCGGGGAGCTGTTTTTT
cdr3_aa: CASSQVLAGELFF

d_call: .
v_call: TRBV7-9
j_call: TRBJ2-7
clone_size: many
cdr3_nt: TGTGCCAGCAGCTTAGCCGCCCAGTACGAGCAGTACTTC
cdr3_aa: CASSLAAQYEQYF

d_call: .
v_call: TRBV12-3/TRBV12-4
j_call: TRBJ1-2
clone_size: many
cdr3_nt: TGTGCCAGCAGCCCCATTTCGGGGGCCCCTGGCTACACCTTC
cdr3_aa: CASSPISGAPGYTF

d_call: TRBD1
v_call: TRBV19
j_call: TRBJ2-1
clone_size: many
cdr3_nt: TGTGCCAGTAGTCCCACCCCCGGGACAACCAGGGGGGAGCAGTTCTTC
cdr3_aa: CASSPTPGTTRGEQFF

d_call: .
v_call: TRBV12-3/TRBV12-4
j_call: TRBJ2-1
clone_size: .
cdr3_nt: TGTGCCAGCAGTTGGCAAGCGCATACCTACAATGAGCAGTTCTTC
cdr3_aa: CASSWQAHTYNEQFF

d_call: .
v_call: TRBV6-1
j_call: TRBJ1-2
clone_size: few
cdr3_nt: TGTGCCAGCATGGTTGGGGGGGGGATTAACTATGGCTACACCTTC
cdr3_aa: CASMVGGGINYGYTF

d_call: .
v_call: TRBV24-1
j_call: TRBJ1-2
clone_size: many
cdr3_nt: TGTGCCACCAGTGACTCCCCGGGGCCCGAGAAGGGCTACACCTTC
cdr3_aa: CATSDSPGPEKGYTF

d_call: TRBD2
v_call: TRBV20-1
j_call: TRBJ2-3
clone_size: many
cdr3_nt: TGCAGTGCTAGGAGAGCGGGAGTTTTCACAGATACGCAGTATTTT
cdr3_aa: CSARRAGVFTDTQYF

d_call: TRBD1
v_call: TRBV6-1
j_call: TRBJ2-7
clone_size: .
cdr3_nt: TGTGCCAGCAGTGAAGGGACAGGGGTTCGCTACGAGCAGTACTTC
cdr3_aa: CASSEGTGVRYEQYF

d_call: .
v_call: TRBV19
j_call: TRBJ1-2
clone_size: few
cdr3_nt: TGTGCCAGTAGTATAGATCTCCGAGGGCGCCCAAACTATGGCTACACCTTC
cdr3_aa: CASSIDLRGRPNYGYTF

d_call: .
v_call: TRBV6-1
j_call: TRBJ2-2
clone_size: .
cdr3_nt: TGTGCCAGCACCCCGTTGTCCGGGGAGCTGTTTTTT
cdr3_aa: CASTPLSGELFF

d_call: .
v_call: TRBV27
j_call: TRBJ2-7
clone_size: many
cdr3_nt: TGTGCCAGCAGTTCCTCGACAGATTCCTACGAGCAGTACTTC
cdr3_aa: CASSSSTDSYEQYF

d_call: .
v_call: TRBV28
j_call: TRBJ2-1
clone_size: many
cdr3_nt: TGTGCCAGCAGGAGTTTACTGCCCCGGGATGAGCAGTTCTTC
cdr3_aa: CASRSLLPRDEQFF

d_call: .
v_call: TRBV24-1
j_call: TRBJ1-2
clone_size: many
cdr3_nt: TGTGCCACCAGTGATTCCCCTGTGACAGGAGAGGGCTACACCTTC
cdr3_aa: CATSDSPVTGEGYTF

d_call: .
v_call: TRBV27
j_call: TRBJ2-5
clone_size: few
cdr3_nt: TGTGCCAGCCGACAGCCGGCGGGGACCCAGTACTTC
cdr3_aa: CASRQPAGTQYF

d_call: .
v_call: TRBV7-2
j_call: TRBJ2-1
clone_size: few
cdr3_nt: TGTGCCAGCAGCTTCAGGTCCGGGAGTCTGTATGAGCAGTTCTTC
cdr3_aa: CASSFRSGSLYEQFF

d_call: TRBD1
v_call: TRBV5-8
j_call: TRBJ1-3
clone_size: few
cdr3_nt: TGTGCCAGCAGAAGAGGACAGGGACTACCTGGAAACACCATATATTTT
cdr3_aa: CASRRGQGLPGNTIYF

d_call: TRBD1
v_call: TRBV2
j_call: TRBJ1-1
clone_size: many
cdr3_nt: TGTGCCAGCAGACGGACAGGGAGGAACACTGAAGCTTTCTTT
cdr3_aa: CASRRTGRNTEAFF

d_call: .
v_call: TRBV7-8
j_call: TRBJ2-3
clone_size: many
cdr3_nt: TGTGCCAGCAGCTTAGCGCGGCGTCCCACAGATACGCAGTATTTT
cdr3_aa: CASSLARRPTDTQYF

d_call: TRBD2
v_call: TRBV10-3
j_call: TRBJ2-5
clone_size: many
cdr3_nt: TGTGCCATCAGTGAGGAGGCGGGGGTGACCCAGTACTTC
cdr3_aa: CAISEEAGVTQYF

d_call: TRBD1
v_call: TRBV28
j_call: TRBJ1-5
clone_size: many
cdr3_nt: TGTGCCAGCAGTTTATGGGGCAAAAGACGACAGGGGTTCGGGCAGCCCCAGCATTTT
cdr3_aa: CASSLWGKRRQGFGQPQHF

d_call: .
v_call: TRBV7-8
j_call: TRBJ2-2
clone_size: .
cdr3_nt: TGTGCCAGCAGCTTAGCGCGGCGAGGGATTTCTAGCACCGGGGAGCTGTTTTTT
cdr3_aa: CASSLARRGISSTGELFF

d_call: TRBD1
v_call: TRBV6-1
j_call: TRBJ1-5
clone_size: many
cdr3_nt: TGTGCCAGCAGTTTCCCGGGACAGGGGCTCAATCAGCCCCAGCATTTT
cdr3_aa: CASSFPGQGLNQPQHF

d_call: .
v_call: TRBV11-3
j_call: TRBJ2-1
clone_size: .
cdr3_nt: TGTGCCAGCAGCCGCACCCCGGGACATCCATTCTACAATGAGCAGTTCTTC
cdr3_aa: CASSRTPGHPFYNEQFF

d_call: TRBD2
v_call: TRBV7-9
j_call: TRBJ2-1
clone_size: few
cdr3_nt: TGTGCCAGCAGCTCCCGGGAGGGCCTCAATTGGTTCTTC
cdr3_aa: CASSSREGLNWFF